The rows below give T cell receptor beta chains drawn from one sample of a study of neurological immune-mediated disorders. TCRdb fed the 5' RACE reads into MiXCR, producing one record per CDR3 protein. The data show about 50,000 distinct CDR3 sequences, approximately 3.5% seen once. Sequenced: PBMCs. The receptors were sampled from a middle-aged man with multiple sclerosis. CDR3s include the opening cysteine and the closing phenylalanine or tryptophan.

16	TRBV4-1	TRBJ2-7	CASSQGLLGFTYEQYF
13	TRBV24-1	TRBJ2-7	CATILAGGYEQYF
16	TRBV20-1	TRBJ2-3	CSAPGALADSTDTQYF
14	TRBV7-8	TRBJ2-7	CASSPQQDTYEQYF
16	TRBV12-3/TRBV12-4	TRBJ2-7	CASRPTGGTGPIEQYF
17	TRBV4-1	TRBJ1-3	CASSLQNRGGSGNTIYF
14	TRBV28	TRBJ2-5	CASSYKLRKETQYF
15	TRBV7-2	TRBJ1-1	CASSLIGGGETEAFF
17	TRBV28	TRBJ2-5	CASSSGVEQGESETQYF
12	TRBV5-1	TRBJ2-3	CASSDTTNTQYF
18	TRBV6-5	TRBJ1-3	CASSFKGQGFLSGNTIYF
14	TRBV10-3	TRBJ1-5	CAISSQIAEEPQHF
13	TRBV18	TRBJ1-1	CASSPPQGSEAFF
13	TRBV12-3/TRBV12-4	TRBJ2-5	CASTRDTEETQYF
17	TRBV3-1	TRBJ2-3	CASSQDGGTPLLDTQYF
12	TRBV20-1	TRBJ1-2	CSARDRVYGYTF
14	TRBV18	TRBJ2-7	CASSLNRAIYEQYF
17	TRBV18	TRBJ2-7	CASSYGRTVRGPYEQYF
15	TRBV12-3/TRBV12-4	TRBJ1-3	CASQQLTLGGNTIYF
14	TRBV4-1	TRBJ2-3	CASSPLPGVDTQYF
15	TRBV6-6	TRBJ2-3	CASRKLAGGPDTQYF
15	TRBV12-5	TRBJ2-1	CASGIRFIQVNEQFF
14	TRBV27	TRBJ2-3	CASSLNRDFDTQYF
14	TRBV20-1	TRBJ2-2	CSARGQAITGELFF
14	TRBV27	TRBJ2-1	CASGRRGSDNEQFF
14	TRBV10-3	TRBJ1-3	CAITPGQPGNTIYF
15	TRBV5-5	TRBJ2-1	CASSRSGTGMDEQFF
16	TRBV7-3	TRBJ2-2	CASSPGQGARTGELFF
14	TRBV6-4	TRBJ2-3	CASSEGLEADTQYF
13	TRBV20-1	TRBJ1-3	CSAQTGAGNTIYF